This is a list of T cell receptor beta chains from one sample in a study of CD8 T cells in ankylosing spondylitis. TCRdb reprocessed the 5' RACE reads via MiXCR and lists one record per CDR3 protein. Of under 55,000 distinct CDR3 sequences listed, approximately 7.4% are singletons. Material: blood, either unsorted or a sorted T cell fraction (not recorded which). These receptors came from a female donor with ankylosing spondylitis or in good health (not recorded which). The CDR3 runs from the conserved cysteine through the conserved F or W. The order of the fields is clone size, D gene, V gene, J gene, CDR3 DNA, CDR3 protein. The D gene is left open where the match is weak. Clone size appears in some rows only: once, few, many, or a class for an expanded clone.

many,NA,TRBV5-1,TRBJ1-2,TGCGCCAGCAGCCCCGCAGGGGAAATCAACTATGGCTACACCTTC,CASSPAGEINYGYTF
many,TRBD1,TRBV5-1,TRBJ2-3,TGCGCCAGCAGTCTGACAGGGAAAGGCACAGATACGCAGTATTTT,CASSLTGKGTDTQYF
NA,NA,TRBV9,TRBJ1-5,TGTGCCAGCAGCGTAGGGTCCCAGGGATTGGGTCCCCAGCATTTT,CASSVGSQGLGPQHF
many,TRBD1,TRBV7-9,TRBJ1-5,TGTGCCAGCAGCTTAGCCGGGACAGGGGGCAATCAGCCCCAGCATTTT,CASSLAGTGGNQPQHF
many,NA,TRBV18,TRBJ1-1,TGTGCCAGCTCACCACGTCAGGGGTACACTGAAGCTTTCTTT,CASSPRQGYTEAFF
few,NA,TRBV4-3,TRBJ1-4,TGCGCCAGCAGCCAAGACCCCTATTCCGCAACTAATGAAAAACTGTTTTTT,CASSQDPYSATNEKLFF
many,NA,TRBV5-5,TRBJ2-1,TGTGCCAGCACCGCGTACAATGAGCAGTTCTTC,CASTAYNEQFF
many,NA,TRBV9,TRBJ2-5,TGTGCCAGCAAGTCTCGGGGTTCAGAGACCCAGTACTTC,CASKSRGSETQYF
many,TRBD2,TRBV2,TRBJ2-1,TGTGCCAGCAGTGAACTTGGCGGGGGGGGCTCCTACAATGAGCAGTTCTTC,CASSELGGGGSYNEQFF
many,NA,TRBV5-1,TRBJ1-5,TGCGCCAGCAGCTTAGGAGGGACTGGACAGCCCCAGCATTTT,CASSLGGTGQPQHF
many,NA,TRBV5-1,TRBJ1-2,TGCGCCAGCAGCTTGGAGGCAGACCCTCTTTACTATGGCTACACCTTC,CASSLEADPLYYGYTF
many,NA,TRBV5-1,TRBJ1-5,TGCGCCAGAAACAGGAGAGATCTAAATCAGCCCCAGCATTTT,CARNRRDLNQPQHF
many,NA,TRBV20-1,TRBJ2-2,TGCAGTGCTAAAGGGGTCGTGAACACCGGGGAGCTGTTTTTT,CSAKGVVNTGELFF
many,NA,TRBV6-5,TRBJ1-1,TGTGCCATCAAAGGAGGGAAGAACACTGAAGCTTTCTTT,CAIKGGKNTEAFF
NA,NA,TRBV5-1,TRBJ2-3,TGCGCCACCAGTTGGGGGACTGATTCTAGCACAGATACGCAGTATTTT,CATSWGTDSSTDTQYF
many,NA,TRBV29-1,TRBJ1-2,TGCAGCGTTGAATACAGATCGGGGTATGGCTACACCTTC,CSVEYRSGYGYTF
NA,NA,TRBV3-1,TRBJ2-3,TGTGCCAGCTGCCAAGATCTGTCGCTTGGGGTAGCTACAGATACGCAGTATTTT,CASCQDLSLGVATDTQYF
many,NA,TRBV29-1,TRBJ1-1,TGCAGCGCCCCGGGCTGGGGCCAAAACACTGAAGCTTTCTTT,CSAPGWGQNTEAFF
many,TRBD1,TRBV3-1,TRBJ1-1,TGTGCCAGCAGAGAGGGAGGGGGCCACACTGAAGCTTTCTTT,CASREGGGHTEAFF
many,TRBD1,TRBV5-1,TRBJ2-1,TGCGCCAGCAGCTCTAGACAGGGCTATGAGCAGTTCTTC,CASSSRQGYEQFF
many,TRBD1,TRBV12-3/TRBV12-4,TRBJ1-4,TGTGCCAGCAGGACAGGGGGTGAAAAACTGTTTTTT,CASRTGGEKLFF
many,TRBD2,TRBV5-1,TRBJ2-3,TGCGCCAGCAGCTTGTTGGCGGGGGGCTCCATGAGCACAGATACGCAGTATTTT,CASSLLAGGSMSTDTQYF
NA,TRBD1,TRBV18,TRBJ1-2,TGTGCCAGCTCACCAGCGGGGGACAGGGCTGGCTACACCTTC,CASSPAGDRAGYTF
many,NA,TRBV5-1,TRBJ1-1,TGCGCCAGCAGCTTTAATTTAGGGACTGAAGCTTTCTTT,CASSFNLGTEAFF
many,NA,TRBV6-5,TRBJ1-2,TGTGCCAGCACCCAGGGCTATGGCTACACCTTC,CASTQGYGYTF
few,TRBD1,TRBV20-1,TRBJ2-1,TGCAGAACTGGGGTGACAGGGGATTATGAGCAGTTCTTC,CRTGVTGDYEQFF
few,NA,TRBV5-1,TRBJ2-3,TGCGCCAGCAGCTTGTTCGGGGCGAGCACAGATACGCAGTATTTT,CASSLFGASTDTQYF
many,TRBD2,TRBV2,TRBJ2-5,TGTGCCAGCAGTTGGCGGGGGGGCCGGGAGACCCAGTACTTC,CASSWRGGRETQYF
NA,NA,TRBV15,TRBJ2-2,TGTGCCACCAGCAGAGATATGACTGCTGGGGAGCTGTTTTTT,CATSRDMTAGELFF
few,TRBD1,TRBV3-1,TRBJ1-2,TGTGCCAGCAGCCAAGATCATCAGGCAGGGGGCACTAACTATGGCTACACCTTC,CASSQDHQAGGTNYGYTF
many,NA,TRBV12-3/TRBV12-4,TRBJ2-1,TGTGCCAGCAGTTTGCCGCGACACTTCCGGACACACTACAATGAGCAGTTCTTC,CASSLPRHFRTHYNEQFF
many,NA,TRBV29-1,TRBJ2-1,TGCAGCGTTGGGGGGGGACAGAATGAGCAGTTCTTC,CSVGGGQNEQFF
medium-sized,NA,TRBV12-3/TRBV12-4,TRBJ2-3,TGTGCCAGCAGTTTTTCGGCGCAGTATTTT,CASSFSAQYF
NA,NA,TRBV11-3,TRBJ2-3,TGTGCCAGCAGCTTCCGGGAGCCGACGGTAGATACGCAGTATTTT,CASSFREPTVDTQYF
many,NA,TRBV2,TRBJ1-6,TGTGCCAGTGAGGAGGGACCGCGGTCTAGGTCCTATAATTCACCCCTCCACTTT,CASEEGPRSRSYNSPLHF
NA,NA,TRBV5-6,TRBJ2-1,TGTGCCAGCAGCTTGAGGGGGACTACGGGCAATGAGCAGTTCTTC,CASSLRGTTGNEQFF
many,TRBD1,TRBV7-7,TRBJ1-5,TGTGCCAGCAGCTTAGAGCCGGGACAGTGCAATCAGCCCCAGCATTTT,CASSLEPGQCNQPQHF
NA,TRBD2,TRBV7-2,TRBJ2-3,TGTGCCAGCAGCTTATCTAGCGGGGGTGGCACAGATACGCAGTATTTT,CASSLSSGGGTDTQYF
many,NA,TRBV19,TRBJ2-2,TGTGCCAGTACCCTGTGGGGGTTGGGGTCCGGGGAGCTGTTTTTT,CASTLWGLGSGELFF
few,NA,TRBV7-2,TRBJ1-2,TGTGCCAGCAGCTCGCGACGGAGCTATGGCTACACCTTC,CASSSRRSYGYTF
many,NA,TRBV7-2,TRBJ2-1,TGTGCCAGCAGCTTAGCCGCGACGCGGCGCTATAATGAGCAGTTCTTC,CASSLAATRRYNEQFF
many,TRBD1,TRBV5-1,TRBJ1-1,TGCGCCAGCAGCTTTGGACAGGGCCTCGGGGACACTGAAGCTTTCTTT,CASSFGQGLGDTEAFF
many,TRBD1,TRBV27,TRBJ1-1,TGTGCCAGCAGTTTATCTTCCAGGGGGCGGACTGAAGCTTTCTTT,CASSLSSRGRTEAFF
NA,NA,TRBV20-1,TRBJ1-2,TGCAGTGCTAGAGATCGGGGGGCGGGGGATGGCTACACCTTC,CSARDRGAGDGYTF
many,TRBD1,TRBV28,TRBJ2-3,TGTGCCAGCAGTTACGAGGGGGCCAAAGATACGCAGTATTTT,CASSYEGAKDTQYF
many,NA,TRBV12-3/TRBV12-4,TRBJ2-1,TGTGCCAGCACCCACCACTTGGGAGACAATGAGCAGTTCTTC,CASTHHLGDNEQFF
many,NA,TRBV20-1,TRBJ1-2,TGCAGTGCTCGTACAGGGTTCGCCGCTAACTATGGCTACACCTTC,CSARTGFAANYGYTF
many,NA,TRBV6-5,TRBJ1-5,TGTGCCAGCAGTATACTGGGGGGAGGCAATCAGCCCCAGCATTTT,CASSILGGGNQPQHF
few,NA,TRBV6-2/TRBV6-3,TRBJ1-1,TGTGCCAGCAGTTACCGATTTGGGATATCCCTTGGGGACACTGAAGCTTTCTTT,CASSYRFGISLGDTEAFF